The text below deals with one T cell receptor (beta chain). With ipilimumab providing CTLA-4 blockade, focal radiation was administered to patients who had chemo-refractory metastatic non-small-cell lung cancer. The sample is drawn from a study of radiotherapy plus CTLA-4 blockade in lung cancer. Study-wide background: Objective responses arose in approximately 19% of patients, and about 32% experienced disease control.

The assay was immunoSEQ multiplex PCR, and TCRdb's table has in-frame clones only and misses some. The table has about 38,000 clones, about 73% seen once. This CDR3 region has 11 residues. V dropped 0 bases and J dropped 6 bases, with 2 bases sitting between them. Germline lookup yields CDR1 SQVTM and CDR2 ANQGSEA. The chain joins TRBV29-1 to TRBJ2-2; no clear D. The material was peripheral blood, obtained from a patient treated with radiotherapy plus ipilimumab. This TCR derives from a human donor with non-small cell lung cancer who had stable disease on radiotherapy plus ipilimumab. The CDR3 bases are TGCAGCGTTGAAGATCCCGGGGAGCTGTTTTTT. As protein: CSVEDPGELFF.